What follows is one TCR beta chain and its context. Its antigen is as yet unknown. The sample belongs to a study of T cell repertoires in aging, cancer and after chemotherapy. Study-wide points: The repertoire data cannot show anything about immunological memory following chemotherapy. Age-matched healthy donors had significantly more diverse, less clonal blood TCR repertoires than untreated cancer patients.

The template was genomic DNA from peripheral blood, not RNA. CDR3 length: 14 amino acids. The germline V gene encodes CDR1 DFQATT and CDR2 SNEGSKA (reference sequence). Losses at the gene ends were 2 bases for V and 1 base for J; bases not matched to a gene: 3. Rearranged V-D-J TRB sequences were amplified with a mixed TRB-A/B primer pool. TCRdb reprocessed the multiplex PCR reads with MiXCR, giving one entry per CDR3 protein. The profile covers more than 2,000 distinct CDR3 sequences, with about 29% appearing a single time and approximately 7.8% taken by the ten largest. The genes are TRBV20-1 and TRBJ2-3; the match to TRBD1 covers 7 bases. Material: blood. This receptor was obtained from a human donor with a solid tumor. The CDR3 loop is CSARRTGGTDTQYF. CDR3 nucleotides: TGCAGTGCTAGAAGGACAGGAGGCACAGATACGCAGTATTTT.